This TCR beta chain is from a study of blood T cell repertoires in COVID-19. Here immunoSEQ multiplex PCR was the method, and the copy in TCRdb shows in-frame clones only, minus some. In the table there are approximately 290,000 clones, around 89% of which are singletons. V gave up 3 bases and J gave up 2 bases, with 14 bases separating them. The CDR3 totals 17 residues. Germline CDR1 is MNHEY and CDR2 is SMNVEV (reference sequence). This sequence joins TRBV27 and TRBJ1-6; maybe TRBD1 (5 bases). The sequence derives from a young man with acute or convalescent COVID-19. Sequenced material: peripheral blood. The CDR3 sequence: CASSFNFREPYNSPLHF. CDR3 in DNA: TGTGCCAGCAGTTTTAACTTCAGGGAACCCTATAATTCACCCCTCCACTTT.